This TCR beta chain was recovered during a study of cytomegalovirus exposure and HLA in healthy donors. Findings of the study overall: Later on, a genetic analysis was performed. It linked a missense variant in DCLRE1C with V- and J-gene trimming of TCR beta. Excluded: some indistinguishable V segments such as TRBV6-2 and TRBV6-3. Earlier analysis looked at TCR beta V segments, and most were productive about 90% or about 30% of the time. Analysis performed later found more than 15,000 TCR beta sequences associated with HLA alleles at 0.05 false discovery rate.

PCR used 60 Vbeta primers and 13 Jbeta primers. TCRdb keeps only in-frame clones here, not all; method: immunoSEQ multiplex PCR. The table shows fewer than 250,000 clones, with roughly 81% occurring only once. V was cut by 5 bases and J by 3 bases, with 11 bases left in between. This CDR3 spans 13 amino acids. Germline loops: CDR1 SGHAT, CDR2 FQNNGV. This clone appeared a few times. Its specificity is not known. Input material: PBMCs. The rearrangement links TRBV11-2 to TRBJ2-7, with D perhaps matching TRBD2 (6 bases). The TCR sequence derives from a woman aged 25 to 39 in good health and CMV-seropositive. The CDR3 loop is CASSAGTDYEQYF. CDR3 coding DNA: TGTGCCAGCAGCGCCGGGACTGACTACGAGCAGTACTTC.